The 24 T cell receptor beta chains in this list originate from one sample, sequenced in a study of T cell responses to AZD1222 COVID-19 vaccine. Produced via immunoSEQ multiplex PCR; TCRdb's table is partial and in-frame only. The sample records about 120,000 clones, about 93% being singletons. The sample here was peripheral blood, taken 28 days after the second dose of the MenACWY control vaccine. The receptor source for this set is an adult who received the MenACWY meningococcal vaccine as a control.

The genes are TRBV14 and TRBJ2-3; the D gene is possibly TRBD1 (5 bases). The germline V gene encodes CDR1 SGHDN and CDR2 FVKESK. The V and J ends lost 3 bases and 4 bases respectively, with 14 bases between them. This CDR3 is built from 15 residues. DNA for the CDR3: TGTGCCAGCAGCCAGGGATCAGGGCTGGCAGATACGCAGTATTTT. Protein: CASSQGSGLADTQYF.

The chain employs TRBV4-2 and TRBJ1-6, with 7 bases fitting TRBD1. V dropped 4 bases and J dropped 6; count of bases not matched to a gene: 12. The germline V gene has CDR1 LGHNA and CDR2 YNFKEQ. This CDR3 is 17 amino acids long. This CDR3 reads CASSLSVGTEINSPLHF. The DNA for the CDR3 is TGTGCCAGCAGCCTAAGTGTTGGGACAGAAATTAATTCACCCCTCCACTTT.

The V gene is TRBV18, the J gene TRBJ1-2; 7 positions match TRBD1. Unmatched junction bases numbered 4, after V lost 3 bases and J lost 6 bases. Germline V gene data show CDR1 as KGHSH and CDR2 as LQKENI. The CDR3 loop spans 13 amino acids. DNA of the CDR3: TGTGCCAGCTCACCCGGGACAGTGGATGGCTACACCTTC. This translates into CASSPGTVDGYTF.

This chain joins TRBV11-2 and TRBJ1-2; 8 nucleotides match TRBD1. This CDR3 spans 18 amino acids. Germline lookup yields CDR1 SGHAT and CDR2 FQNNGV. The trim removed 1 base at V and 6 bases at J, leaving 16 bases unmatched. CDR3 DNA sequence: TGTGCCAGCAGCTTAGTTCCGACAGGGGTAAGCCTTTTCGATGGCTACACCTTC. This gives the protein CASSLVPTGVSLFDGYTF.

With respect to this clone: One junction end does not reproduce the germline sequence, and a read error may be involved. CDR3 residues: CASSFLGTSTGGLFF. The CDR3 DNA reads as TGTGCCAGCAGCTTTCTTGGAACCAGCACCGGGGGGCTGTTTTTT. The rearrangement uses TRBV13 and TRBJ2-2; a weak D match, TRBD2 (6 bases). The CDR3 has 15 residues. Germline-derived CDR1 and CDR2 are PRHDT and FYEKMQ (reference sequence).

This clone was seen more than once but under ten times. The J gene is TRBJ2-5, the V gene TRBV5-1; TRBD2 might be the D (6 bases). The CDR3 sequence is 13 residues long. The V gene lost 5 bases and the J gene lost 3 bases, with 11 bases spanning the gap. The V gene's germline CDR1 is SGHRS and CDR2 YFSETQ. CDR3 nucleotide sequence: TGCGCCAGCAGGCGCGGGACCGAAGAGACCCAGTACTTC. This encodes CASRRGTEETQYF.

The rearrangement joins TRBV7-3 to TRBJ2-7, with D perhaps TRBD2 (6 bases). The germline V gene encodes CDR1 SGHTA and CDR2 FQGTGA. Trimming cost V 5 bases and J 9 bases, with 26 bases left between them. The CDR3 length is 16 residues. The CDR3 spells CASSQPSTSLVIWQYF. DNA of the CDR3: TGTGCCAGCAGCCAACCATCGACTAGTTTGGTAATCTGGCAGTACTTC.

V gene TRBV3-1 (or the pseudogene TRBV3-2) combines with J gene TRBJ1-3; D gene ambiguous. With 4 bases removed from V and 1 base from J, the gap between germline ends came to 5 bases. Germline lookup yields CDR1 LGHDT and CDR2 YNNKEL (reference sequence). The CDR3 spans 13 residues. The CDR3 nucleotides are TGTGCCAGCAGCCCCCGGTCTGGAAACACCATATATTTT. Encoded protein: CASSPRSGNTIYF.

The chain carries TRBV5-6 and TRBJ2-1; D may be TRBD1 (5 bases). This CDR3 has 12 amino acids. Germline V gives CDR1 SGHDT, CDR2 YYEEEE. The V end lost 3 bases, the J end lost 10 bases, and 11 bases lay between the germline ends. The CDR3 nucleotides are TGTGCCAGCAGCTGGCTTCAGGGCGAGCAGTTCTTC. Its translation is CASSWLQGEQFF.

The chain joins TRBV4-3 to TRBJ2-5; D unresolved. The CDR3 covers 16 residues. Trimming stripped 0 bases from V and 2 bases from J, with 13 bases between. CDR1 is LGHNA and CDR2 is YSLEER in the germline V gene. This CDR3 reads CASSQDFGSSQETQYF. The CDR3 DNA reads TGCGCCAGCAGCCAAGATTTTGGGTCAAGTCAAGAGACCCAGTACTTC.

The chain uses TRBV5-1 and TRBJ2-5; TRBD2 matches 7 bases. After removal of 5 bases from V and 4 bases from J, the junction contained 14 bases not matched to a gene. CDR1 is SGHRS and CDR2 is YFSETQ in the germline V gene. CDR3 length: 16 amino acids. CDR3 protein: CASSYLGGSGGETQYF. The CDR3 DNA reads as TGCGCCAGCAGTTACCTAGGCGGGAGTGGAGGAGAGACCCAGTACTTC.

The J gene is TRBJ2-3, the V gene TRBV2; D is ambiguous. The CDR3 loop spans 12 amino acids. Germline loops: CDR1 SNHLY, CDR2 FYNNEI. Trimming stripped 7 bases from V and 7 bases from J, with 12 bases between. In nucleotides, the CDR3 is TGTGCCAGCACGCCCGGGCGATATACGCAGTATTTT. Protein sequence: CASTPGRYTQYF.

V usage is TRBV7-2 and J usage is TRBJ1-4, with 11 bases lining up with TRBD1. The junction had 1 base not matched to a gene; V was cut back by 1 base and J by 0 bases. CDR1 and CDR2 (germline): SGHTA, FQGNSA. This CDR3 spans 17 amino acids. Here the CDR3 reads CASSLVGQGATNEKLFF. CDR3 nucleotide sequence: TGTGCCAGCAGCTTAGTGGGACAGGGGGCAACTAATGAAAAACTGTTTTTT. The entire variable domain, with the rest obtained from reference TRBV7-2 and TRBJ1-4, is as follows: GAGVSQSPSNKVTEKGKDVELRCDPISGHTALYWYRQSLGQGLEFLIYFQGNSAPDKSGLPSDRFSAERTGGSVSTLTIQRTQQEDSAVYLCASSLVGQGATNEKLFFGSGTQLSVL.

This chain uses TRBV7-9 with TRBJ1-6; no definite D call. V was clipped by 3 bases and J by 5 bases, with 2 bases between them. This CDR3 spans 12 amino acids. Germline CDR1 reads SEHNR; CDR2 reads FQNEAQ (reference sequence). CDR3 bases: TGTGCCAGCAGCTTCGATAATTCACCCCTCCACTTT. Its translation is CASSFDNSPLHF.

This sequence joins TRBV28 and TRBJ2-7; TRBD1 is a possible D gene (5 bases). V was shortened by 3 bases and J by 3 bases, with 6 bases between the two germline ends. Germline V CDR1 and CDR2: MDHEN, SYDVKM. This CDR3 has 12 residues. As DNA, the CDR3 is TGTGCCAGCAGTTTTCAGGGCTACGAGCAGTACGTC. Protein: CASSFQGYEQYV.

The chain combines TRBV11-2 with TRBJ2-1; D may be TRBD2 (6 bases). The CDR3 consists of 14 residues. Germline V gene data show CDR1 as SGHAT and CDR2 as FQNNGV. V was pared by 4 bases and J by 6 bases, with 13 bases between. The CDR3 sequence is CASSSFSSVNEQFF. The DNA for the CDR3 is TGTGCCAGCAGCTCCTTCTCTAGCGTCAATGAGCAGTTCTTC.

This clone was counted between two and nine times. V usage is TRBV2 and J usage is TRBJ1-1; a possible D gene is TRBD1 (5 bases). Germline V CDR1 and CDR2: SNHLY, FYNNEI. The CDR3 contains 12 residues. V was clipped by 7 bases and J by 5 bases, with 11 bases between them. CDR3 protein: CASTERGTEAFF. Written as DNA, the CDR3 is TGTGCCAGCACCGAGAGGGGAACTGAAGCTTTCTTT.

V and J are TRBV19 and TRBJ2-3; TRBD2 matches 12 bases. Germline values: CDR1 LNHDA, CDR2 SQIVND (reference sequence). Germline trimming cut 4 bases from V and 0 bases from J; bases unmatched to any gene: 11. The CDR3 loop spans 19 amino acids. In nucleotides, the CDR3 is TGTGCCAGTAGTAAAGCCGCTAGCGGGGGGGCAAGTAGCACAGATACGCAGTATTTT. Its translation is CASSKAASGGASSTDTQYF.

This chain links TRBV5-1 with TRBJ2-7, with 12 nucleotides matching TRBD2. The V segment lost 3 bases and the J segment 7 bases; nucleotides outside the gene matches: 2. This CDR3 contains 13 residues. Per the germline V gene, CDR1 is SGHRS and CDR2 is YFSETQ. CDR3 amino acids: CASSSGLAGEQYF. CDR3 nucleotide sequence: TGCGCCAGCAGCTCGGGACTAGCGGGTGAGCAGTACTTC.

This rearrangement joins TRBV28 to TRBJ2-3; D may match TRBD1 or TRBD2 (5 bases each). The CDR3 totals 14 residues. V was pared by 8 bases and J by 4 bases, with 16 bases between. The germline V gene has CDR1 MDHEN and CDR2 SYDVKM. This CDR3 reads CASGGWLLADTQYF. CDR3 sequence (DNA): TGTGCCAGCGGGGGTTGGTTGCTTGCAGATACGCAGTATTTT.

J is TRBJ2-2 and V is TRBV7-9; 7 positions match TRBD2. The CDR3 loop spans 18 amino acids. V gave up 7 bases and J gave up 0 bases; unmatched junction bases: 14. Germline CDR1 reads SEHNR; CDR2 reads FQNEAQ (reference sequence). The CDR3 DNA sequence: TGTGCCAGCAACCACCGGGACGGGGGGACCCCGAACACCGGGGAGCTGTTTTTT. Protein product: CASNHRDGGTPNTGELFF.

CDR3 nucleotides: TGCGCCAGCAGCACCCGGGACAGGGTTTACTCTGGGGCCAACGTCCTGACTTTC. Translation gives CASSTRDRVYSGANVLTF. V and J are TRBV5-1 and TRBJ2-6; 9 bases map to TRBD1. The germline V gene has CDR1 SGHRS and CDR2 YFSETQ. V was pared by 4 bases and J by 0 bases, with 8 bases of the junction left unmatched. The CDR3 runs 18 residues. The whole variable domain, remainder taken from reference TRBV5-1 and TRBJ2-6, is KAGVTQTPRYLIKTRGQQVTLSCSPISGHRSVSWYQQTPGQGLQFLFEYFSETQRNKGNFPGRFSGRQFSNSRSEMNVSTLELGDSALYLCASSTRDRVYSGANVLTFGAGSRLTVL.

The sample holds a few counts of this clone. The rearrangement joins TRBV4-1 to TRBJ1-2; 9 bases match TRBD1. The CDR3 covers 15 residues. Germline CDR1 reads MGHRA; CDR2 reads YSYEKL. Trimming at V came to 1 base and at J to 6 bases, leaving 6 bases not matched to a gene. The CDR3 spells CASSQGQGGFDGYTF. The CDR3 DNA is TGCGCCAGCAGCCAAGGACAGGGGGGATTTGATGGCTACACCTTC.

The chain combines TRBV6-5 with TRBJ2-5; TRBD1 matches at 8 bases. Germline-derived CDR1 and CDR2 are MNHEY and SVGAGI. The CDR3 covers 14 residues. The trim removed 6 bases at V and 5 bases at J, leaving 8 bases unmatched. The CDR3 reads CASRRRGQGETQYF. Written as DNA, the CDR3 is TGTGCCAGCAGACGCAGGGGGCAGGGGGAGACCCAGTACTTC.